This TCR beta chain stems from a study of blood T cells in healthy people across ages. Notes on this clonotype: Its antigen is still unknown.

Points from the study as a whole: Aged donors had fewer naive CD4+ cells and lower diversity than long-lived donors.

Using a J-beta primer mix together with a sample-barcoded 5' primer, a second PCR was run for about 6 to 11 cycles. Through a template-switch adaptor with 12 random nucleotides, each cDNA molecule received a tag. MiXCR was run by TCRdb on the 5' RACE reads, yielding one entry per CDR3 protein. The data contain 2 million or so distinct CDR3 sequences, around half of them singletons. This TCR came from a woman aged 40 to 49 in good health. The sample taken for sequencing was blood.

The CDR3 spells CASSFSTLAGITDTQYF. Here the CDR3 DNA reads TGTGCCAGCAGTTTCTCCACACTAGCGGGGATCACAGATACGCAGTATTTT. This chain uses TRBV28 with TRBJ2-3, with 10 bases that match TRBD2. Looked up from germline, CDR1 is MDHEN and CDR2 is SYDVKM. The length of the CDR3 is 17 residues. V lost 3 bases to trimming and J lost 2 bases; unmatched junction nucleotides: 8.